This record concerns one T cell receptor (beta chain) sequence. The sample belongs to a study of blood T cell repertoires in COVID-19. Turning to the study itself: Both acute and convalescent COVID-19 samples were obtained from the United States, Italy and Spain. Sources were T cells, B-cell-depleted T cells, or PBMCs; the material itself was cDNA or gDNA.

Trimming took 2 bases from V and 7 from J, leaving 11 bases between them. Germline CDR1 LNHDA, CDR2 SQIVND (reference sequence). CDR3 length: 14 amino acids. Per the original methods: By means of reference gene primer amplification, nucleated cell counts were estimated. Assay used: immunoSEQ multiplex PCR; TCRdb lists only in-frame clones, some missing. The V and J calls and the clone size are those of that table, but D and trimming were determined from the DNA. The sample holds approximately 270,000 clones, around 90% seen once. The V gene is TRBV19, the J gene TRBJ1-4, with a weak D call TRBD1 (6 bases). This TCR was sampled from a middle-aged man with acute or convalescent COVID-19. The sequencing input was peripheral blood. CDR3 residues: CASSIQGSAEKLFF. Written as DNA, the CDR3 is TGTGCCAGTAGTATACAGGGGTCGGCTGAAAAACTGTTTTTT.